Each of the 21 T cell receptor beta chains below was sequenced from the same sample in a study. Profiling relied on immunoSEQ multiplex PCR, and the TCRdb table lists in-frame clones only, not all of them. The sample records about 68,000 clones, just over 90% being singletons. Source material: PBMCs. Receptor source: a man aged 35 to 55 with rheumatoid arthritis.

V and J are TRBV5-1 and TRBJ1-4; tentatively, D is TRBD1 (5 bases). V dropped 2 bases and J dropped 5 bases, with 13 bases sitting between them. Germline assignment: CDR1 SGHRS and CDR2 YFSETQ. The CDR3 has 15 amino acids. The CDR3 DNA reads TGCGCCAGCAGCTTCTCCGGGACTGCAAATGAAAAACTGTTTTTT. Its translation: CASSFSGTANEKLFF.

This clone was recorded once. The chain uses TRBV19 and TRBJ1-2; a weak D match, TRBD1 (5 bases). CDR3 length: 15 amino acids. Trimming pared 5 bases from V and 0 bases from J, leaving 13 bases between. The germline V gene encodes CDR1 LNHDA and CDR2 SQIVND (reference sequence). Here the CDR3 reads CASSPGTSSNYGYTF. As DNA, the CDR3 is TGTGCCAGTAGTCCGGGGACGTCATCTAACTATGGCTACACCTTC.

This clone was counted once. The V gene is TRBV24-1, the J gene TRBJ2-1, with D possibly TRBD2 on 5 matching bases. The ends were cut back, 5 bases at V and 0 bases at J, with 10 bases in the middle. Germline CDR1 and CDR2: KGHDR and SFDVKD. CDR3 length: 15 amino acids. The CDR3 nucleotides are TGTGCCACCAGTGCGCGCGGGCTCTCCTACAATGAGCAGTTCTTC. Translating it yields CATSARGLSYNEQFF.

This chain links TRBV20-1 with TRBJ2-5; tentative D call: TRBD1 (6 bases). This CDR3 spans 11 amino acids. From germline, CDR1 is DFQATT and CDR2 SNEGSKA (reference sequence). Trimming took 6 bases from V and 7 from J, leaving 12 bases between them. The CDR3: CSATTGLTQYF. Here the CDR3 DNA reads TGCAGTGCCACTACAGGGCTGACCCAGTACTTC.

V is TRBV10-3 and J is TRBJ1-2, with 10 nucleotides matching TRBD1. The germline V gene encodes CDR1 ENHRY and CDR2 SYGVKD. V dropped 3 bases and J dropped 4; count of bases not matched to a gene: 2. This CDR3 region has 14 residues. The CDR3 DNA reads TGTGCCATCAGTGAACGACAGGGGGCCTATGGCTACACCTTC. This codes for CAISERQGAYGYTF.

V and J are TRBV3-1 (or the pseudogene TRBV3-2) and TRBJ1-1; 10 bases agree with TRBD1. Trimming took 4 bases from V and 6 from J; bases not matched to a gene: 8. The CDR3 is 15 amino acids. Germline loops: CDR1 LGHDT, CDR2 YNNKEL (reference sequence). This CDR3 reads CASSRGIGQGAEAFF. In DNA form, the CDR3 reads TGTGCCAGCAGCCGGGGCATCGGACAGGGGGCTGAAGCTTTCTTT.

The chain links TRBV13 to TRBJ1-2, with 8 nucleotides matching TRBD1. V shed 4 bases, J shed 6 bases, and the junction held 10 bases outside the gene matches. The CDR3 has 15 amino acids. Germline V gives CDR1 PRHDT, CDR2 FYEKMQ (reference sequence). CDR3 sequence: CASSSGQDLVHGYTF. CDR3 coding DNA: TGTGCCAGCAGCTCGGGACAGGATTTAGTCCATGGCTACACCTTC.

CDR3 nucleotide sequence: TGTGCCAGCAGTGGTCTACAGATTGAAGCTTTCTTT. Its translation: CASSGLQIEAFF. V is TRBV25-1 and J is TRBJ1-1; D is unresolved. The CDR3 extends over 12 amino acids. V was clipped by 4 bases and J by 7 bases, with 10 bases between them. Per the germline V gene, CDR1 is MGHDK and CDR2 is SYGVNS.

The genes are TRBV7-9 and TRBJ1-2, with 10 bases fitting TRBD1. Germline assignment: CDR1 SEHNR and CDR2 FQNEAQ (reference sequence). The CDR3 runs to 14 residues. Trimming cost V 4 bases and J 7 bases; bases outside gene matches: 6. This CDR3 is CASSSNDRGLGYTF. The DNA of the CDR3 is TGTGCCAGCAGCTCTAACGACAGGGGGCTTGGCTACACCTTC.

This sequence joins TRBV10-3 and TRBJ1-6; no definite D call. The CDR3 length is 14 residues. The V end was cut by 6 bases, the J end by 4 bases, with 10 bases between. Germline loops: CDR1 ENHRY, CDR2 SYGVKD. The CDR3 here is CAISETGYNSPLHF. The CDR3 DNA follows: TGTGCCATCAGCGAAACCGGTTATAATTCACCCCTCCACTTT.

The chain employs TRBV6-6 and TRBJ1-2; TRBD1 is a possible D gene (6 bases). The germline V gene has CDR1 MNHNY and CDR2 SVGAGI (reference sequence). The CDR3 totals 16 residues. The V gene lost 5 bases and the J gene lost 4 bases, with 20 bases spanning the gap. DNA for the CDR3: TGTGCCAGCAGTACTCGAGGGGGGGGGCTCGTCTATGGCTACACCTTC. Its translation: CASSTRGGGLVYGYTF.

This chain joins TRBV30 and TRBJ1-4; the D is unclear. The length of the CDR3 is 11 residues. CDR1 and CDR2 (germline): GTSNPN, SVGIG (reference sequence). V lost 7 bases, J lost 4 bases, and 7 bases lay in between. The CDR3 sequence: CASGINEKLFF. CDR3 bases: TGTGCCTCCGGTATTAATGAAAAACTGTTTTTT.

The V gene is TRBV6-5, the J gene TRBJ2-7, with TRBD2 matching over 8 bases. V lost 2 bases to trimming and J lost 4 bases; unmatched junction nucleotides: 7. Germline CDR1 and CDR2: MNHEY and SVGAGI. This CDR3 contains 15 residues. The chain's CDR3 is CASSYRGLAGYEQYF. CDR3 coding DNA: TGTGCCAGCAGTTACCGCGGACTAGCTGGGTACGAGCAGTACTTC.

The chain has TRBV27 and TRBJ2-1; 7 positions agree with TRBD2. V lost 6 bases and J lost 2; bases outside the gene matches: 4. This CDR3 contains 14 residues. The germline CDR1 and CDR2 sequences are MNHEY and SMNVEV (reference sequence). This CDR3 is CASRERDPYNEQFF. CDR3 sequence (DNA): TGTGCCAGCAGGGAGCGGGACCCCTACAATGAGCAGTTCTTC.

The rearrangement links TRBV6-4 to TRBJ2-2, with D maybe TRBD1 (6 bases). From germline, CDR1 is MRHNA and CDR2 SNTAGT. V was shortened by 6 bases and J by 5 bases, with 10 bases between the two germline ends. CDR3 size: 13 residues. CDR3 in amino acids: CASRTTGTGELFF. Here the CDR3 DNA reads TGTGCCAGCAGAACCACAGGGACCGGGGAGCTGTTTTTT.

This chain connects TRBV28 to TRBJ2-1; D is undetermined. The V end was cut by 2 bases, the J end by 10 bases, with 9 bases between. CDR3 size: 12 residues. Germline CDR1 is MDHEN and CDR2 is SYDVKM. The chain's CDR3 is CASSLVPTEQFF. In DNA form, the CDR3 reads TGTGCCAGCAGTTTAGTACCTACGGAGCAGTTCTTC.

This clone was observed once. The rearrangement uses TRBV7-2 and TRBJ2-7; perhaps TRBD2 as D (6 bases). V dropped 3 bases and J dropped 1 base, with 10 bases sitting between them. There are 14 residues in the CDR3. Per the germline V gene, CDR1 is SGHTA and CDR2 is FQGNSA. The CDR3 is CASSFLRESYEQYF. As DNA, the CDR3 is TGTGCCAGCAGCTTTTTGCGGGAATCCTACGAGCAGTACTTC.

This clone is a singleton in its sample. This chain joins TRBV3-1 (or the pseudogene TRBV3-2) and TRBJ1-4; D gene uncertain. Trimming removed 3 bases at V and 10 bases at J, with 9 bases between. Germline loops: CDR1 LGHDT, CDR2 YNNKEL (reference sequence). The CDR3 has 12 amino acids. CDR3 DNA: TGTGCCAGCAGCCAGGAGGGTGGAAAACTGTTTTTT. Its protein product is CASSQEGGKLFF.

CDR3 nucleotide sequence: TGTGCCAGCAGTTTACCAGGGTCCTACGAGCAGTACTTC. Translated, it gives CASSLPGSYEQYF. This chain links TRBV27 with TRBJ2-7; tentatively, D is TRBD1 (5 bases). This CDR3 comprises 13 residues. In germline, CDR1 is MNHEY, CDR2 SMNVEV (reference sequence). The V gene lost 2 bases and the J gene lost 1 base, with 6 bases spanning the gap.

The chain uses TRBV6-2 or TRBV6-3 and TRBJ2-5; possibly TRBD1 or TRBD2 for D (5 bases each). Germline V CDR1 and CDR2: MNHEY, SVGEGT. V was cut by 2 bases and J by 3 bases, with 10 bases left in between. The length of the CDR3 is 14 residues. The CDR3: CASSYPVGEETQYF. The CDR3 nucleotides read TGTGCCAGCAGTTACCCGGTGGGGGAAGAGACCCAGTACTTC.

The CDR3 DNA follows: TGTGCCAGCAGTCTCGGGAATTCACCCCTCCACTTT. This sequence encodes CASSLGNSPLHF. The chain couples TRBV11-3 to TRBJ1-6, with D uncertain. Between the trimmed V and J ends, which lost 6 bases and 7 bases, there was a span of 7 bases. The CDR3 contains 12 residues. The V gene's germline CDR1 is SGHNT and CDR2 YENEEA. The whole variable domain, filled in from reference TRBV11-3 and TRBJ1-6, reads EAGVVQSPRYKIIEKKQPVAFWCNPISGHNTLYWYLQNLGQGPELLIRYENEEAVDDSQLPKDRFSAERLKGVDSTLKIQPAELGDSAVYLCASSLGNSPLHFGNGTRLTVT.